This T cell receptor beta chain was identified in a study of CD8+CD57+ T cells in acquired aplastic anemia. Findings of the study overall: Patients had approximately 30 CD8+ CDR3 sequences in common with controls (the shared set).

CDR1 is DFQATT and CDR2 is SNEGSKA in the germline V gene (reference sequence). Germline trimming cut 5 bases from V and 2 bases from J; bases unmatched to any gene: 10. The CDR3 covers 15 residues. On this clonotype: Its antigen remains unidentified.

Patients picked for sequencing had shown CD8+CD57+ cell expansion detected by flow cytometry. TCR beta VDJ and CDR3 were profiled, and genomic DNA was the template. MiXCR, run by TCRdb on the reads, gives a single entry per CDR3 protein. The table records about half a million distinct CDR3 sequences, approximately 33% of them present only once. The source of this sequence is a human donor with aplastic anemia. The chain employs TRBV20-1 and TRBJ2-5, with 8 positions matching TRBD2. The sample consisted of sorted CD4+, CD8+, or CD8+CD57+ T cells (not recorded which) from PBMCs. The CDR3 is CSAFRGGWDQETQYF. As DNA, the CDR3 is TGCAGTGCTTTTCGGGGGGGATGGGATCAAGAGACCCAGTACTTC.